A selection of T cell receptor beta chains follows, all from one sample in a study of T-cell reconstitution after alpha-beta-depleted transplantation in children. Via MiXCR, TCRdb re-called the PCR reads, giving one row per CDR3 protein. The table shows about 980,000 distinct CDR3 sequences, with less than 30% occurring only once. This specimen consisted of PBMCs, mostly from graft donor cells, obtained 360 days after TCRalphabeta/CD19-depleted stem cell transplant. Receptor source: a boy under two years old who had a stem cell transplant for SCID, so the T cells may come from the graft donor. CDR3s include the opening cysteine and the closing phenylalanine or tryptophan. The D gene is left open where the match is weak. Expanded clones get a size class; other rows say once, few or many, or leave the size out.

D	V	J	size	DNA	CDR3
-	TRBV18	TRBJ2-1	-	TGTGCCAGCTCACCCCCCTCGTCAGGGCGCGAGCAGTTCTTC	CASSPPSSGREQFF
TRBD1	TRBV15	TRBJ2-3	few	TGTGCCACCAGCGTTCCCAGGGGGCTTGGGACAGATACGCAGTATTTT	CATSVPRGLGTDTQYF
TRBD2	TRBV7-2	TRBJ2-5	-	TGTGCCAGCAGCCTTAGCGGGGGGGGAAGAGAGACCCAGTACTTC	CASSLSGGGRETQYF
-	TRBV5-1	TRBJ1-4	-	TGCGCCAGCAGCTTGACAGAGAATGAAAAACTGTTTTTT	CASSLTENEKLFF
TRBD1	TRBV7-6	TRBJ2-2	few	TGTGCCACCGGACAGGGGTGGGCCGGGGAGCTGTTTTTT	CATGQGWAGELFF
TRBD1	TRBV12-3/TRBV12-4	TRBJ2-7	few	TGTGCCAGCAGGAAAGGGACAGGTATTTACGAGCAGTACTTC	CASRKGTGIYEQYF
-	TRBV12-3/TRBV12-4	TRBJ2-3	few	TGTGCCAGCACCTCAAGGCCCGGGGCGCAGTATTTT	CASTSRPGAQYF
-	TRBV15	TRBJ2-7	few	TGTGCCACCAGCAGAGGACACCACGATATCTACGAGCAGTACTTC	CATSRGHHDIYEQYF
TRBD2	TRBV5-1	TRBJ2-1	few	TGCGCCAGCAGCTTGCTAGCGGGGGGGCTCTCCTACAATGAGCAGTTCTTC	CASSLLAGGLSYNEQFF
TRBD2	TRBV29-1	TRBJ2-3	-	TGCAGCGTGACGGGACTAGCGGTCACAGATACGCAGTATTTT	CSVTGLAVTDTQYF
-	TRBV20-1	TRBJ2-1	-	TGCAGTGCTACCACGACAGGAGAAGTTTACAATGAGCAGTTCTTC	CSATTTGEVYNEQFF
TRBD1	TRBV2	TRBJ2-1	-	TGTGCCAGCAGTGAAATGCAGGGGGCAGGCAATGAGCAGTTCTTC	CASSEMQGAGNEQFF
-	TRBV12-3/TRBV12-4	TRBJ2-5	-	TGTGCCAGCAGCTCTCCGACAGTCATCCAAGAGACCCAGTACTTC	CASSSPTVIQETQYF
TRBD1	TRBV12-3/TRBV12-4	TRBJ2-3	few	TGTGCCACCCTGACAGGGTGGGGCACAGATACGCAGTATTTT	CATLTGWGTDTQYF
-	TRBV29-1	TRBJ2-5	many	TGCAGCGTCGCCCGTAACGTGGAGACCCAGTACTTC	CSVARNVETQYF
-	TRBV7-7	TRBJ2-2	few	TGTGCCAGCAGCCCGAACCGGAACGCCGGGGAGCTGTTTTTT	CASSPNRNAGELFF
-	TRBV7-2	TRBJ2-3	few	TGTGCCAGCAGCTTAGGGGTTATAGGTACAGATACGCAGTATTTT	CASSLGVIGTDTQYF
-	TRBV4-1	TRBJ2-7	-	TGCGCCAGCAGCCAAGGTCCGAGAGAACGCGAGCAGTACTTC	CASSQGPREREQYF
-	TRBV6-6	TRBJ1-1	-	TGTGCCAGCAGTTACTCAACAGGCGATGCTTTCTTT	CASSYSTGDAFF
TRBD1	TRBV19	TRBJ2-7	-	TGTGCCAGTAGTATGGGGACAGGGCCGATCTACGAGCAGTACTTC	CASSMGTGPIYEQYF
TRBD1	TRBV6-1	TRBJ1-1	-	TGTGCCAGCAGGCCGACAGGGGGCAAAAAGAACACTGAAGCTTTCTTT	CASRPTGGKKNTEAFF
-	TRBV6-2/TRBV6-3	TRBJ1-2	few	TGTGCCAGCAGTTACTCTCCCAATGGCTACACCTTC	CASSYSPNGYTF
-	TRBV5-6	TRBJ2-3	-	TGTGCCAGCAGTCCTCCCCAGCAAAGACGGAGGGGCACAGATACGCAGTATTTT	CASSPPQQRRRGTDTQYF
-	TRBV4-1	TRBJ2-5	-	TGCGCCAGCAGCCCTCCAACTCCTCAGGGGGAGACCCAGTACTTC	CASSPPTPQGETQYF
-	TRBV5-1	TRBJ2-2	-	TGCGCCAGCAGCTGGGGGGCCGCGGGCACCGGGGAGCTGTTTTTT	CASSWGAAGTGELFF
TRBD2	TRBV11-1	TRBJ2-7	-	TGTGCCAGCACCTTGAGCGGGGGGGCCTCTCACGAGCAGTACTTC	CASTLSGGASHEQYF
-	TRBV5-4	TRBJ1-3	-	TGTGCCAGCAGCCCTTGGGGACTCGGTAACACCATATATTTT	CASSPWGLGNTIYF
TRBD2	TRBV5-1	TRBJ2-1	-	TGCGCCAGCAGCTACGGGACTAGCGGGGTTGAAAGTGAGCAGTTCTTC	CASSYGTSGVESEQFF
-	TRBV5-1	TRBJ1-2	-	TGCGCCAGCAGCTTGGGGACTACCTATGGCTACACCTTC	CASSLGTTYGYTF
-	TRBV5-1	TRBJ1-2	-	TGCGCCAGCAGCCGAAGACCCAGGGGCAACTATGGCTACACCTTC	CASSRRPRGNYGYTF
TRBD1	TRBV12-3/TRBV12-4	TRBJ2-6	few	TGTGCCAGCAGTCCTGGACAGGGAATGTCCAACGTCCTGACTTTC	CASSPGQGMSNVLTF
-	TRBV7-8	TRBJ2-7	-	TGTGCCAGCAGCTCCAAGCAAGGGTACGAGCAGTACTTC	CASSSKQGYEQYF
-	TRBV5-1	TRBJ2-7	-	TGCGCCAGCAGCTCCGCCGGGGAATACGAGCAGTACTTC	CASSSAGEYEQYF
-	TRBV18	TRBJ2-1	-	TGTGCCAGCTCACCACTTCCGGTAACCTACAATGAGCAGTTCTTC	CASSPLPVTYNEQFF
-	TRBV20-1	TRBJ2-3	-	TGCAGTGCTACCCTAGCAGTGAGCACAGATACGCAGTATTTT	CSATLAVSTDTQYF
-	TRBV20-1	TRBJ2-7	few	TGCAGTGCTACTCCAGGGAGCGAGCAGTACTTC	CSATPGSEQYF
TRBD1	TRBV9	TRBJ2-2	few	TGTGCCAGCAGCGTTAGCGGACAGGGAAACACCGGGGAGCTGTTTTTT	CASSVSGQGNTGELFF
TRBD2	TRBV5-1	TRBJ2-1	few	TGCGCCAGCAGCACGGAATATAGCGGGGGAGGCCCCTACAATGAGCAGTTCTTC	CASSTEYSGGGPYNEQFF
TRBD2	TRBV12-3/TRBV12-4	TRBJ2-1	few	TGTGCCAGCAGTTTTACGGGGGGGCGTCCCTACAATGAGCAGTTCTTC	CASSFTGGRPYNEQFF
-	TRBV12-3/TRBV12-4	TRBJ2-2	-	TGTGCCAGCAGTTCTCCACGGGACTTTTTAACCGGGGAGCTGTTTTTT	CASSSPRDFLTGELFF